The 15 T cell receptor beta chains given below trace back to one sample, sequenced in a study of OX40 agonist ivuxolimab in advanced cancers. The data were produced by immunoSEQ multiplex PCR, yet TCRdb's version contains in-frame clones alone and is incomplete. The sample includes about 53,000 clones, around 89% of them seen just once. The sequenced sample was CD4+ or CD8+ T cells sorted from blood, obtained in a trial of the OX40 agonist ivuxolimab. Receptors were obtained from an adult with an advanced solid tumor such as melanoma, head and neck, liver or kidney cancer.

V is TRBV6-5 and J is TRBJ2-7; 7 nucleotides match TRBD1. V lost 4 bases to trimming and J lost 2 bases; unmatched junction nucleotides: 11. Germline V lookup: CDR1 MNHEY, CDR2 SVGAGI. CDR3 size: 16 residues. CDR3: CASSSPDRARAYEQYF. CDR3 nucleotide sequence: TGTGCCAGCAGTTCGCCCGACAGGGCTAGAGCCTACGAGCAGTACTTC.

The chain combines TRBV19 with TRBJ2-4, with D uncertain. Germline CDR1 is LNHDA and CDR2 is SQIVND (reference sequence). V shed 0 bases and J shed 6 bases, with 15 bases lying between them. This CDR3 is 16 amino acids long. The CDR3 nucleotides read TGTGCCAGTAGTATAGATCTTCAACGACTTGGAAACATTCAGTACTTC. Its protein product is CASSIDLQRLGNIQYF.

The chain combines TRBV6-5 with TRBJ2-7; D gene uncertain. In germline, CDR1 is MNHEY, CDR2 SVGAGI. The CDR3 loop spans 15 amino acids. V lost 2 bases and J lost 0, with 11 bases in between. CDR3 sequence reads: CASSYRADSSYEQYF. CDR3 bases: TGTGCCAGCAGTTACCGTGCGGATAGCTCCTACGAGCAGTACTTC.

The J gene is TRBJ1-4, the V gene TRBV6-1; D is possibly TRBD1 (5 bases). Germline CDR1 reads MNHNS; CDR2 reads SASEGT. With 10 bases removed from V and 8 bases from J, the gap between germline ends came to 20 bases. CDR3 size: 14 residues. CDR3 in DNA: TGTGCCACTAGGATGGACCAGGGTTGGGAAAAACTGTTTTTT. Translation: CATRMDQGWEKLFF.

This chain's CDR3 is CASSPERGAYEQYF. The CDR3 DNA is TGTGCCAGCAGTCCGGAACGGGGAGCCTACGAGCAGTACTTC. The chain joins TRBV6-5 to TRBJ2-7, with a weak D call TRBD2 (5 bases). CDR3 length: 14 amino acids. Germline V gene lookup returns CDR1 MNHEY and CDR2 SVGAGI. The germline V and J ends were trimmed by 5 bases and 2 bases, with 13 bases remaining between them.

The chain combines TRBV6-1 with TRBJ2-5; 10 nucleotides match TRBD1. The length of the CDR3 is 13 residues. The junction had 5 bases not matched to a gene; V was cut back by 6 bases and J by 7 bases. Germline CDR1 is MNHNS and CDR2 is SASEGT. Here the CDR3 DNA reads TGTGCCAGCAGGGGACAGGGGATGGGGACCCAGTACTTC. It codes for CASRGQGMGTQYF.

This clone was seen a handful of times. The rearrangement links TRBV7-8 to TRBJ1-2; D call uncertain. CDR3 size: 14 residues. V was shortened by 5 bases and J by 4 bases, with 14 bases between the two germline ends. Germline values: CDR1 SGHVS, CDR2 FQNEAQ. CDR3 in DNA: TGTGCCAGCAGCCCGGTGAGTGCTGGCTATGGCTACACCTTC. Translation: CASSPVSAGYGYTF. Full variable domain (rest looked up from reference TRBV7-8 and TRBJ1-2): GAGVSQSPRYKVAKRGQDVALRCDPISGHVSLFWYQQALGQGPEFLTYFQNEAQLDKSGLPSDRFFAERPEGSVSTLKIQRTQQEDSAVYLCASSPVSAGYGYTFGSGTRLTVV.

The gene calls are TRBV6-1 and TRBJ2-5; tentatively, D is TRBD1 or TRBD2 (5 bases each). The CDR3 totals 14 residues. Trimming removed 3 bases from V and 2 bases from J, with 10 bases in between. Germline V gene sequence: CDR1 MNHNS, CDR2 SASEGT. The CDR3 reads CASSDGTAQETQYF. The CDR3 DNA sequence: TGTGCCAGCAGTGACGGGACCGCTCAAGAGACCCAGTACTTC.

The chain carries TRBV6-9 and TRBJ2-2; 9 bases are shared with TRBD2. V was clipped by 4 bases and J by 4 bases; unmatched bases: 4. In germline, CDR1 is MNHGY, CDR2 SVAAGI. This CDR3 region has 15 residues. Here the CDR3 reads CASSWAGGGTGELFF. CDR3 DNA: TGTGCCAGCAGTTGGGCGGGAGGGGGCACCGGGGAGCTGTTTTTT.

This clone is a singleton in its sample. The chain carries TRBV10-3 and TRBJ1-2; 9 nucleotides align to TRBD1. The CDR3 has 14 amino acids. The V gene's germline CDR1 is ENHRY and CDR2 SYGVKD. V was pared by 7 bases and J by 3 bases, with 6 bases of the junction left unmatched. This CDR3 reads CAIMGTGPDYGYTF. CDR3 DNA: TGTGCCATCATGGGGACAGGGCCGGACTATGGCTACACCTTC.

The V and J genes are TRBV28 and TRBJ1-2; D might be TRBD1 (5 bases). V lost 8 bases to trimming and J lost 3 bases, with 7 bases between them. Germline assignment: CDR1 MDHEN and CDR2 SYDVKM. The CDR3 is made up of 11 amino acids. The chain's CDR3 is CASGGYYGYTF. In DNA, the CDR3 is TGTGCCAGCGGGGGTTACTATGGCTACACCTTC.

This chain connects TRBV18 to TRBJ2-1; the D gene could be TRBD1 or TRBD2 (5 bases each). The germline V gene encodes CDR1 KGHSH and CDR2 LQKENI. V was clipped by 3 bases and J by 10 bases, with 13 bases between them. The CDR3 has 13 amino acids. The CDR3 protein is CASSPGTSREQFF. CDR3 nucleotide sequence: TGTGCCAGCTCACCTGGGACCTCGCGGGAGCAGTTCTTC.

The chain employs TRBV29-1 and TRBJ2-7; 11 positions match TRBD2. The CDR3 totals 14 residues. V lost 2 bases to trimming and J lost 4 bases; unmatched junction nucleotides: 4. Germline CDR1 and CDR2: SQVTM and ANQGSEA. CDR3 amino acids: CSVENSGGAYEQYF. The DNA of the CDR3 is TGCAGCGTTGAAAATAGCGGGGGGGCTTACGAGCAGTACTTC.

The rearrangement joins TRBV11-2 to TRBJ2-1; D remains ambiguous. Per germline, CDR1 SGHAT and CDR2 FQNNGV. The V and J ends lost 1 base and 14 bases respectively, with 12 bases between them. This CDR3 region has 12 residues. The CDR3 bases are TGTGCCAGCAGCTTAGCCGGAGCTAGGGAGTTCTTC. It is translated as CASSLAGAREFF.

The V gene is TRBV6-1, the J gene TRBJ2-7; maybe TRBD1 (6 bases). V was pared by 6 bases and J by 3 bases, with 18 bases between. Germline V CDR1 and CDR2: MNHNS, SASEGT. CDR3 length equals 15 residues. The CDR3 bases are TGTGCCAGCAGGCTAGGGGACCCAGGGGACTACGAGCAGTACTTC. It encodes CASRLGDPGDYEQYF.